This T cell receptor beta chain was recorded in a study of identical twins. With respect to this clonotype: Its target is unknown.

The CDR3 extends over 14 amino acids. Per germline, CDR1 DFQATT and CDR2 SNEGSKA (reference sequence). V lost 6 bases, J lost 2 bases, and 7 bases stayed unmatched. TCRdb reanalysed the 5' RACE reads using MiXCR and keeps one entry per CDR3 protein. This table holds fewer than 500,000 distinct CDR3 sequences, roughly 13% found once. The study, taken as a whole, reports: Partly confounded zero-insertion analyses could result from invariant MAIT and iNKT cells. Twins showed weaker excess sharing in their beta out-of-frame sequences.

These same records also appear under a second study, on yellow fever vaccine responses in identical twins.

This sequence originates from a woman aged 18-29 years in good health. The chain links TRBV20-1 to TRBJ2-3, with 8 bases lining up with TRBD1. Sequencing was carried out using CD4+ T cells sorted from blood. The CDR3 is CSAEGQGATDTQYF. CDR3 sequence (DNA): TGCAGTGCGGAGGGGCAGGGGGCCACAGATACGCAGTATTTT.